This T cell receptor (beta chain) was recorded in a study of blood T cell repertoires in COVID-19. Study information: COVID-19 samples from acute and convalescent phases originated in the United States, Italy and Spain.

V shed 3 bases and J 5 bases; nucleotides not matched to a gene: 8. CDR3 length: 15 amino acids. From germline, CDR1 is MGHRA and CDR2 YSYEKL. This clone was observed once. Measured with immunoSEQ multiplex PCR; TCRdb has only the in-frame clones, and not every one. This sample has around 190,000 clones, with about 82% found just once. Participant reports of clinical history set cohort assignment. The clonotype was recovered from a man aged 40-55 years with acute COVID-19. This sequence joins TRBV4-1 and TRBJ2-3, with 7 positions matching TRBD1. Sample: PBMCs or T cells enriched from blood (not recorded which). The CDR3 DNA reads TGCGCCAGCAGCCATCCGGGGTCAGGGGGAGATACGCAGTATTTT. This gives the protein CASSHPGSGGDTQYF.